Sequencing of this TCR beta chain was carried out in a study of T cell repertoires in cytomegalovirus infection. In the study overall: Through public TCR beta signatures, both CMV infection and matching HLA type were indicated.

The study, taken as a whole, reports: Predominance within the ex vivo response was attributable to HLA-C-restricted CMV-specific TCR beta clonotypes. CMV carriers having the relevant HLA were flagged by cumulative public TCR beta family frequency.

The table lists this clonotype with many counts. No antigen is known for it. CDR1 and CDR2 from the germline V gene are SGHAT and FQNNGV. CDR3 length equals 14 residues. After removal of 5 bases from V and 2 bases from J, the junction contained 4 bases not matched to a gene. TCRdb passed the reads through MiXCR, listing each CDR3 protein once. This sample yields 200,000 to 300,000 distinct CDR3 sequences, of which around an eighth are seen a single time; roughly 1.7% belongs to the top ten. The V call is TRBV11-2, the J call TRBJ2-7; 9 nucleotides agree with TRBD2. The TCR comes from a human donor in good health (CMV status not recorded). Some clones in this sample may be carry-over from other donors' samples. The sequenced sample was PBMCs. The CDR3 loop reads CASSPSGKPYEQYF. CDR3 nucleotide sequence: TGTGCCAGCAGCCCTAGCGGGAAGCCCTACGAGCAGTACTTC.